Each of the 31 T cell receptor beta chains below was sequenced from the same sample in a study of cytomegalovirus exposure and HLA in healthy donors. The PCR was carried out with 60 Vbeta primers and 13 Jbeta primers. Method: immunoSEQ multiplex PCR; TCRdb's copy keeps in-frame clones and lacks some. The sample yields some 140,000 clones, about 82% seen once. The material sequenced was PBMCs. These receptors came from a man younger than 45 in good health.

This clone was found once. The V and J genes are TRBV2 and TRBJ2-3; TRBD2 might be the D (6 bases). This CDR3 is built from 15 residues. Germline CDR1 and CDR2: SNHLY and FYNNEI. With 6 bases removed from V and 5 bases from J, the gap between germline ends came to 18 bases. In DNA form, the CDR3 reads TGTGCCAGCAGCCTCTTGGGGGGAGTGGTAGATACGCAGTATTTT. Translation: CASSLLGGVVDTQYF.

This CDR3 is CASSQALTSGSRNEQFF. CDR3 coding DNA: TGCGCCAGCAGCCAAGCGTTGACTAGCGGGAGCCGTAATGAGCAGTTCTTC. The gene calls are TRBV4-3 and TRBJ2-1; 12 bases are shared with TRBD2. CDR1 and CDR2 from the germline V gene are LGHNA and YSLEER. The J segment lost 7 bases and the V segment lost 1 base, leaving 8 bases of the junction unmatched. The CDR3 extends over 17 amino acids.

This clone was found once. The J gene is TRBJ2-7, the V gene TRBV5-6; D is ambiguous. Germline assignment: CDR1 SGHDT and CDR2 YYEEEE. V lost 5 bases to trimming and J lost 3 bases, with 9 bases between them. The CDR3 is 12 residues long. The CDR3 DNA reads as TGTGCCAGCAGTTCCGAACTCTACGAGCAGTACTTC. It encodes CASSSELYEQYF.

The genes are TRBV7-9 and TRBJ2-1; D is unresolved. Germline V gene data show CDR1 as SEHNR and CDR2 as FQNEAQ (reference sequence). The length of the CDR3 is 18 residues. Trimming removed 1 base from V and 0 bases from J, with 16 bases in between. In DNA form, the CDR3 reads TGTGCCAGCAGCTTAGAGAGGCTGAGAGATAGCTCCTACAATGAGCAGTTCTTC. Translation gives CASSLERLRDSSYNEQFF.

This chain links TRBV15 with TRBJ2-3, with 11 positions matching TRBD2. CDR1 and CDR2 (germline): LNHNV, YYDKDF (reference sequence). With 7 bases clipped from V and 6 bases from J, the junction kept 12 bases outside the gene matches. The CDR3 extends over 16 amino acids. The CDR3, as DNA: TGTGCCACCACCTCAGGGACTAGCGGACTTGTGGATACGCAGTATTTT. Encoded protein: CATTSGTSGLVDTQYF.

The chain recombines TRBV10-1 with TRBJ1-1, with D possibly matching TRBD1 (6 bases). Trimming left V 4 bases short and J 3 bases short, with 12 bases between. The CDR3 totals 14 residues. Germline CDR1 reads WNHNN; CDR2 reads SYGVQD (reference sequence). DNA for the CDR3: TGCGCCAGCAGTGGACAGGTAGGGGACACTGAAGCTTTCTTT. The encoded protein is CASSGQVGDTEAFF.

This chain joins TRBV19 and TRBJ1-6; D is uncertain. The V and J ends lost 7 bases and 0 bases respectively, with 10 bases between them. This CDR3 has 15 residues. Germline V CDR1 and CDR2: LNHDA, SQIVND (reference sequence). The CDR3 coding sequence is TGTGCCAGTAACTCCCCCGGCTCCTATAATTCACCCCTCCACTTT. This sequence encodes CASNSPGSYNSPLHF.

This clone occurred a few times. The CDR3 DNA follows: TGTGCCAGCACCCACGTCGGGGGGTCGGCAGGGGAGCTGTTTTTT. This gives the protein CASTHVGGSAGELFF. The chain combines TRBV27 with TRBJ2-2, with 7 bases identical to TRBD2. V trimming: 7 bases; J trimming: 8 bases; junction bases outside the gene matches: 13. Germline CDR1 is MNHEY and CDR2 is SMNVEV (reference sequence). The CDR3 consists of 15 residues.

The CDR3 DNA follows: TGCGCCAGCAGCCGGGGCAGGGCGGGGGCCCCCCCCTCCTACGAGCAGTACTTC. Its protein product is CASSRGRAGAPPSYEQYF. V usage is TRBV5-1 and J usage is TRBJ2-7, with D tentatively TRBD2 (7 bases). This CDR3 contains 18 residues. Germline V lookup: CDR1 SGHRS, CDR2 YFSETQ. Trimming pared 4 bases from V and 0 bases from J, leaving 23 bases between.

The V gene is TRBV7-3, the J gene TRBJ2-2, with TRBD1 matching 9 bases. Germline CDR1 is SGHTA and CDR2 is FQGTGA. This CDR3 is built from 18 residues. Germline trimming cut 5 bases from V and 4 bases from J; bases unmatched to any gene: 14. The CDR3 DNA is TGTGCCAGCAGCCCCTCGGGACAGGGATTGGGGCTCACCGGGGAGCTGTTTTTT. Translated: CASSPSGQGLGLTGELFF.

The chain employs TRBV7-9 and TRBJ1-4, with D possibly matching TRBD1 (5 bases). Trimming shortened V by 3 bases and J by 8 bases, and 16 bases separated the two germline ends. This CDR3 is built from 15 residues. CDR1 is SEHNR and CDR2 is FQNEAQ in the germline V gene (reference sequence). The CDR3 sequence: CASSFLEGSVEKLFF. DNA of the CDR3: TGTGCCAGCAGCTTTCTGGAGGGGTCGGTGGAAAAACTGTTTTTT.

The genes are TRBV19 and TRBJ1-1; the match to TRBD1 covers 9 bases. Germline CDR1 and CDR2: LNHDA and SQIVND (reference sequence). This CDR3 is 14 amino acids long. Trimming took 6 bases from V and 5 from J; bases not matched to a gene: 7. This CDR3 is CASSTDRGRTEAFF. The CDR3 region has the DNA TGTGCCAGTAGCACCGACAGGGGGAGGACTGAAGCTTTCTTT.

This clone was counted between two and nine times. The chain links TRBV6-1 to TRBJ2-1; 9 bases align to TRBD1. V shed 7 bases, J shed 9 bases, and the junction held 13 bases outside the gene matches. Germline-derived CDR1 and CDR2 are MNHNS and SASEGT. This CDR3 contains 15 residues. The CDR3 DNA follows: TGTGCCAGCATCAGGGGGGACAGGGTGATCGGTGAGCAGTTCTTC. This gives the protein CASIRGDRVIGEQFF.

This clone was seen once. V usage is TRBV19 and J usage is TRBJ2-1; D uncertain. This CDR3 comprises 14 residues. The germline V gene encodes CDR1 LNHDA and CDR2 SQIVND (reference sequence). Trimming pared 0 bases from V and 9 bases from J, leaving 12 bases between. The CDR3 bases are TGTGCCAGTAGTATAGATGCTACGGGTGGTGAGCAGTTCTTC. This translates into CASSIDATGGEQFF.

The chain has TRBV5-1 and TRBJ1-1; no reliable D call. Trimming took 6 bases from V and 0 from J, leaving 18 bases between them. This CDR3 comprises 16 residues. The germline CDR1 and CDR2 sequences are SGHRS and YFSETQ. CDR3 amino acids: CASKGWAGILNTEAFF. DNA of the CDR3: TGCGCCAGCAAAGGTTGGGCAGGCATATTGAACACTGAAGCTTTCTTT.

This chain links TRBV5-5 with TRBJ1-2; TRBD1 matches 7 bases. CDR1 and CDR2 (germline): SGHKS, YYEKEE (reference sequence). The junction had 6 bases not matched to a gene; V was cut back by 0 bases and J by 4 bases. The CDR3 has 15 amino acids. The CDR3 nucleotides are TGTGCCAGCAGCTTGGGACAGGGCCCTTCCTATGGCTACACCTTC. It translates to CASSLGQGPSYGYTF. Complete variable domain (other parts from reference TRBV5-5 and TRBJ1-2): DAGVTQSPTHLIKTRGQQVTLRCSPISGHKSVSWYQQVLGQGPQFIFQYYEKEERGRGNFPDRFSARQFPNYSSELNVNALLLGDSALYLCASSLGQGPSYGYTFGSGTRLTVV.

The chain combines TRBV7-2 with TRBJ1-3, with 7 bases fitting TRBD1. The trim removed 1 base at V and 4 bases at J, leaving 7 bases unmatched. Germline V gives CDR1 SGHTA, CDR2 FQGNSA. This CDR3 has 16 residues. CDR3 nucleotides: TGTGCCAGCAGCTTAGGCCGAACAGGGGTCGGAAACACCATATATTTT. Amino acids: CASSLGRTGVGNTIYF.

The chain combines TRBV19 with TRBJ2-6; TRBD2 agrees at 8 bases. Germline CDR1 reads LNHDA; CDR2 reads SQIVND (reference sequence). The CDR3 loop spans 18 amino acids. V lost 3 bases and J lost 2; bases outside the gene matches: 9. The CDR3 protein is CASSIPLGGGTGANVLTF. The CDR3 DNA reads TGTGCCAGTAGTATTCCCCTCGGGGGGGGCACTGGGGCCAACGTCCTGACTTTC.

CDR3 DNA: TGTGCCAGCTCACCCCAGGGACTAGCGGGAGGAGGGCAAGAGACCCAGTACTTC. Its translation is CASSPQGLAGGGQETQYF. The gene calls are TRBV18 and TRBJ2-5; 15 bases line up with TRBD2. CDR1 is KGHSH and CDR2 is LQKENI in the germline V gene. This CDR3 region has 18 residues. The trim removed 3 bases at V and 2 bases at J, leaving 7 bases unmatched.

This clone was found a few times. V gene TRBV5-1 combines with J gene TRBJ2-1; TRBD1 is a possible D gene (6 bases). The CDR3 runs 13 residues. V was shortened by 0 bases and J by 7 bases, with 8 bases between the two germline ends. Per the germline V gene, CDR1 is SGHRS and CDR2 is YFSETQ. As DNA, the CDR3 is TGCGCCAGCAGCTTGGATAGGGGGAATGAGCAGTTCTTC. This sequence encodes CASSLDRGNEQFF.

The chain combines TRBV7-9 with TRBJ2-5, with TRBD1 matching 10 bases. The J call is in doubt because the DNA end fits TRBJ2-7 better. The CDR3 spans 16 residues. From germline, CDR1 is SEHNR and CDR2 FQNEAQ (reference sequence). The CDR3 loop reads CASSLGGGTGADEQYF. The DNA for the CDR3 is TGTGCCAGCAGCTTAGGGGGCGGGACAGGGGCGGACGAGCAGTACTTC.

This chain uses TRBV5-6 with TRBJ2-2; 8 bases align to TRBD2. Germline V lookup: CDR1 SGHDT, CDR2 YYEEEE. With 0 bases clipped from V and 2 bases from J, the junction kept 3 bases outside the gene matches. The CDR3 runs 16 residues. The CDR3 sequence: CASSLGAGANTGELFF. CDR3 sequence (DNA): TGTGCCAGCAGCTTGGGAGCGGGAGCTAACACCGGGGAGCTGTTTTTT.

The chain joins TRBV11-1 to TRBJ2-2; perhaps TRBD1 as D (6 bases). The V gene's germline CDR1 is SGHAT and CDR2 FQDESV (reference sequence). The CDR3 consists of 14 residues. Trimming stripped 6 bases from V and 4 bases from J, with 12 bases between. The CDR3 region is CASSLQGTTGELFF. The CDR3, as DNA: TGTGCCAGCAGTTTACAGGGAACCACCGGGGAGCTGTTTTTT.

In this sample, this clone turned up a few times. The CDR3 DNA follows: TGTGCCAGCAGCCCTGGACAGGGGGGCTACGAGCAGTACTTC. Translation gives CASSPGQGGYEQYF. V usage is TRBV4-2 and J usage is TRBJ2-7; 10 nucleotides line up with TRBD1. This CDR3 has 14 residues. In germline, CDR1 is LGHNA, CDR2 YNFKEQ. Trimming at V came to 4 bases and at J to 3 bases, leaving 3 bases not matched to a gene.

The chain is built from TRBV25-1 and TRBJ1-1; 9 nucleotides agree with TRBD1. From germline, CDR1 is MGHDK and CDR2 SYGVNS. Trimming removed 8 bases from V and 10 bases from J; junction bases left unmatched: 5. The CDR3 covers 11 residues. The CDR3 reads CASARQGVAFF. The CDR3 DNA follows: TGTGCCAGCGCGAGACAGGGGGTAGCTTTCTTT.

The genes are TRBV14 and TRBJ2-1; tentative D call: TRBD2 (6 bases). Per germline, CDR1 SGHDN and CDR2 FVKESK. The CDR3 has 15 amino acids. V lost 4 bases and J lost 2, with 12 bases in between. The CDR3 sequence is CASSPVSGTYNEQFF. CDR3 nucleotide sequence: TGTGCCAGCAGCCCCGTTAGCGGTACCTACAATGAGCAGTTCTTC. Supplemented by reference TRBV14 and TRBJ2-1, the full variable domain reads EAGVTQFPSHSVIEKGQTVTLRCDPISGHDNLYWYRRVMGKEIKFLLHFVKESKQDESGMPNNRFLAERTGGTYSTLKVQPAELEDSGVYFCASSPVSGTYNEQFFGPGTRLTVL.

The V call is TRBV4-3, the J call TRBJ2-5; TRBD2 agrees at 8 bases. The J call could be wrong; TRBJ2-7 is a better fit for the DNA end. In germline, CDR1 is LGHNA, CDR2 YSLEER. The CDR3 has 15 amino acids. This chain's CDR3 is CASSQGGAGAGEQYF. CDR3 coding DNA: TGCGCCAGCAGCCAAGGGGGAGCGGGAGCTGGCGAGCAGTACTTC.

A remark on this clone: At the DNA level, this CDR3 is encoded by other sequences in the same sample as well. The chain employs TRBV27 and TRBJ1-5; no clear D. The CDR3 is 16 residues long. Germline CDR1 MNHEY, CDR2 SMNVEV (reference sequence). V lost 1 base to trimming and J lost 6 bases, with 16 bases between them. CDR3 loop: CASSLLEHLHRQPQHF. The CDR3 bases are TGTGCCAGCAGTTTATTGGAGCATCTACATCGTCAGCCCCAGCATTTT.

The rearrangement joins TRBV30 to TRBJ2-5; D not resolved. CDR1 and CDR2 from the germline V gene are GTSNPN and SVGIG (reference sequence). The CDR3 runs 11 residues. Trimming left V 4 bases short and J 2 bases short, with 5 bases between. The CDR3 coding sequence is TGTGCCTGGACAGCGCAAGAGACCCAGTACTTC. Translation gives CAWTAQETQYF.

The sample holds one count of this clone. The V and J genes are TRBV5-1 and TRBJ2-5, with TRBD2 matching over 7 bases. Germline V CDR1 and CDR2: SGHRS, YFSETQ. The CDR3 covers 14 residues. V lost 2 bases and J lost 0; bases outside the gene matches: 1. CDR3: CASSLRGDQETQYF. CDR3 DNA: TGCGCCAGCAGCTTACGGGGGGACCAAGAGACCCAGTACTTC.

The chain links TRBV5-1 to TRBJ2-3, with D tentatively TRBD1 (6 bases). Germline loops: CDR1 SGHRS, CDR2 YFSETQ. V lost 0 bases to trimming and J lost 2 bases, with 10 bases between them. CDR3 length: 15 residues. Here the CDR3 DNA reads TGCGCCAGCAGCTTGGGACAGGCAAACACAGATACGCAGTATTTT. Amino acids: CASSLGQANTDTQYF. The whole variable domain, remainder taken from reference TRBV5-1 and TRBJ2-3, is KAGVTQTPRYLIKTRGQQVTLSCSPISGHRSVSWYQQTPGQGLQFLFEYFSETQRNKGNFPGRFSGRQFSNSRSEMNVSTLELGDSALYLCASSLGQANTDTQYFGPGTRLTVL.